Below, one T cell receptor (beta chain) is given with its context. No cognate antigen has been identified for it. No quality values exist for individual bases; no much larger clone is one base distant. Genomic DNA was isolated from the sorted cells so that the TCRbeta CDR3 region could be sequenced. The immunoSEQ Assay was used for sequencing of TCRbeta CDR3 regions. This is the immuneACCESS table as TCRdb keeps it, with only in-frame sequences that have V and J called. A part of the clones is gone; compared with another copy, unresolved V genes explain less than half, and the rest is unexplained. Across this sample there are 45,000 or so clones, with 70% to 90% seen only once. The ten largest clones add up to roughly a sixth of the sample. The data were taken from a study of OX40 agonist ivuxolimab in advanced cancers. Describing the broader study: Ivuxolimab was an agonistic, fully human IgG2 monoclonal antibody directed against OX40 (CD134), a costimulatory receptor. In the dose-escalation cohort, more than 75% of patients were male, and the mean age was approximately 60 years, with a range of about 20 to 79. Intravenous ivuxolimab was administered to patients every 2 weeks at six dose levels: 0.01, 0.1, 0.3, 1.5, 3 and 10 mg/kg. Patients were allowed to have had prior anti-PD-1, anti-PD-L1 or anti-CTLA-4 therapy, and about 40% of the dose-escalation patients had been treated with checkpoint inhibitors. The purpose of peripheral TCRbeta sequencing was to test whether ivuxolimab changed TCR sequence diversity and led to clonal T-cell expansion. Partial responses occurred in three dose-escalation patients: two with cutaneous melanoma and one with hepatocellular carcinoma. The monotherapy dose-escalation portion (N of about 50 patients) of the phase I ivuxolimab trial is reported in the paper. Of the roughly 50 dose-escalation patients, hepatocellular carcinoma was present in approximately 20, melanoma in around 15, renal cell carcinoma in 9 and head and neck cancer in 9. The paper as a whole reports these results and caveats: Low levels of normalized T-cell clonal expansion were also seen in some patients who did not respond. After ivuxolimab, more expanded clones were found on average in CD8+ T cells than in CD4+ T cells. The antigen specificity of the clonally expanded peripheral T cells was not determined. In the 0.1-3.0 mg/kg groups, partial responders were among the patients with the lowest normalized peripheral clonal expansion, particularly in CD8+ T cells. Clonal expansion of both CD4+ and CD8+ blood T cells was observed from baseline to week 6 at doses 0.1 to 3.0 mg/kg.

The trial excluded patients who had a history of autoimmune disease or who were on systemic immunosuppression. In every dose cohort, peripheral blood was drawn for TCR sequencing at baseline, cycle 4 day 1, and cycle 7 day 1. The samples were drawn from a first-in-human, open-label, multicenter phase I dose-escalation trial of ivuxolimab. Adults with locally advanced or metastatic head and neck squamous cell, hepatocellular, melanoma or renal cell carcinoma were enrolled in the trial. Before TCR sequencing, CD4+ T cells and CD8+ T cells from peripheral blood were sorted into separate populations. V trim: 3 bases; J trim: 5 bases; unmatched bases: 12. The CDR3 sequence holds 17 residues, the cysteine and phenylalanine included. CDR3 DNA only is kept here, 51 bases in frame from base 1. CDR1 and CDR2, looked up from the germline V gene, are MGHRA and YSYEKL.

The V and J segments used are TRBV4-1 and TRBJ1-5; TRBD1 lines up with 8 middle nucleotides. Specimen: CD4+ or CD8+ T cells sorted from blood, collected in a trial of the OX40 agonist ivuxolimab. This sequence originates from an adult with an advanced solid tumor such as melanoma, head and neck, liver or kidney cancer. The bases are TGCGCCAGCAGCCACCCTTCGGCCGGGACAGGTTATCAGCCCCAGCATTTT. Its translation is CASSHPSAGTGYQPQHF.